This TCR beta chain stems from a study of CD8 T cells in Susac syndrome. General study results and limits: The study recognized that its TCR sequencing and HLA analysis covered a relatively small number of individuals.

This CDR3 is 15 amino acids long. Germline V lookup: CDR1 LGHNA, CDR2 YNFKEQ. The germline V and J ends were trimmed by 3 bases and 3 bases, with 9 bases remaining between them. Each multiple sclerosis control was a treatment-naive patient with relapsing-remitting disease that was either stable or active. Negative isolation yielded the CD8+ and CD4+ T cells, while FACS enriched the TEMRA cells. cDNA came from about 0.5 to 1 ug RNA primed by random hexamers. Amplification of TCR beta CDR3 by immunoSEQ multiplex PCR spanned 54 Vbeta and 13 Jbeta. TCRdb processed the immunoSEQ multiplex PCR reads anew with MiXCR; each CDR3 protein has one entry. The repertoire holds some 260,000 distinct CDR3 sequences, roughly 84% seen once, with over 0.1% in the top ten. A few counts support this clonotype. Antigen: not known.

The V call is TRBV4-2, the J call TRBJ2-6, with D maybe TRBD2 (5 bases). Sequencing was performed on CD8+ T cells from PBMCs. The receptor was isolated from a human donor with multiple sclerosis. In DNA form, the CDR3 reads TGTGCCAGCAGCCAGACGGGGAGTGGGGCCAACGTCCTGACTTTC. The encoded protein is CASSQTGSGANVLTF.